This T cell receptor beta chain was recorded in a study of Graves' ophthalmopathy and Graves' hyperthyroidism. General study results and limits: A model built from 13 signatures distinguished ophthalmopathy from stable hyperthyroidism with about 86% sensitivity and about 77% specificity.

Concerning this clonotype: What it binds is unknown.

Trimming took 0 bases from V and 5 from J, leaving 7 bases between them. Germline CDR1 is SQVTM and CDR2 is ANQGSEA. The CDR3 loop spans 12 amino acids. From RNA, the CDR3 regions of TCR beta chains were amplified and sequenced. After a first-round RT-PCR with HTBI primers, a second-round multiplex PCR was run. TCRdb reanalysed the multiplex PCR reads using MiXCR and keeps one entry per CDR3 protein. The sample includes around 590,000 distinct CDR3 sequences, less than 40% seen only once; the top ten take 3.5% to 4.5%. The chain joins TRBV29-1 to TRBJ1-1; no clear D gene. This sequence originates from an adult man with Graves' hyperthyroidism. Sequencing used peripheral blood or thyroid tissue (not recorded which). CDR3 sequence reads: CSVEEDGTEAFF. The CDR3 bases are TGCAGCGTTGAAGAGGACGGGACTGAAGCTTTCTTT.